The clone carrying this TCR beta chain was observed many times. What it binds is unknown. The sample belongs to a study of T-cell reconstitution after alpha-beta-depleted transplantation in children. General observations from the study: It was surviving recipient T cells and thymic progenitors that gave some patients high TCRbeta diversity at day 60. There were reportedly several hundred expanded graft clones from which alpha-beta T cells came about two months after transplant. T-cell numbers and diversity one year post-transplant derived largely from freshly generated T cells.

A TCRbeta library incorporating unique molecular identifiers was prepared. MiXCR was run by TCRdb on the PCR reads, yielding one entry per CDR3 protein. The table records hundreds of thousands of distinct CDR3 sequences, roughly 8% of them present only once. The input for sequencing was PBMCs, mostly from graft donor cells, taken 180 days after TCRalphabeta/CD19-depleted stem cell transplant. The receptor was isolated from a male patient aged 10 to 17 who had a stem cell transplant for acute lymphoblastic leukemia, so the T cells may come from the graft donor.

CDR3 residues: CSAGGQGISTDTQYF. The CDR3, as DNA: TGCAGTGCTGGCGGACAGGGGATTTCCACAGATACGCAGTATTTT. The V call is TRBV20-1, the J call TRBJ2-3; TRBD1 agrees at 9 bases. The V segment lost 5 bases and the J segment 2 bases; nucleotides outside the gene matches: 8. The CDR3 is 15 residues long. From germline, CDR1 is DFQATT and CDR2 SNEGSKA (reference sequence).